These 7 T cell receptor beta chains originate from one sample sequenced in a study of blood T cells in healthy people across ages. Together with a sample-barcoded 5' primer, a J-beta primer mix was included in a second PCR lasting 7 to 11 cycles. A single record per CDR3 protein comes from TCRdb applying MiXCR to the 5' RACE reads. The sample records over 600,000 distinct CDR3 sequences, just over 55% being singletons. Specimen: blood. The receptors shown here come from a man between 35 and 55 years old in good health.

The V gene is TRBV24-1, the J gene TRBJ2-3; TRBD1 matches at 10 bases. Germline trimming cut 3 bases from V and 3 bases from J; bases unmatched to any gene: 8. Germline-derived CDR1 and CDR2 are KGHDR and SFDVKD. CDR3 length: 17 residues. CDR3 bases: TGTGCCACCAGTGATCCAGTTCCGGGACAGGGGACAGATACGCAGTATTTT. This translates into CATSDPVPGQGTDTQYF.

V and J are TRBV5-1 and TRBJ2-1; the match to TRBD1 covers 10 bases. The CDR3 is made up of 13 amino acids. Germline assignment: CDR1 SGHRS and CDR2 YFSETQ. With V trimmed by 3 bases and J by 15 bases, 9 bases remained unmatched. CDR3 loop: CASSSRSGTGVFF. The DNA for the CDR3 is TGCGCCAGCAGCTCGAGATCCGGGACAGGGGTGTTCTTC.

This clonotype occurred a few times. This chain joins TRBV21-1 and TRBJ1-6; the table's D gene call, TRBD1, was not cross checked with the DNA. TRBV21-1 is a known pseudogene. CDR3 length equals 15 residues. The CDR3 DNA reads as TGTGCCAGCAGCAAAGGTCGGGACAGAAATTCACCCCTCCACTTT. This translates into CASSKGRDRNSPLHF.

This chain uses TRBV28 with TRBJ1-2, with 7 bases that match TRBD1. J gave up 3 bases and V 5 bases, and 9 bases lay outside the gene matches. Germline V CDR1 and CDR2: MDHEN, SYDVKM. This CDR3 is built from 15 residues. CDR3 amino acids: CASSPLTGRDYGYTF. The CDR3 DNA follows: TGTGCCAGCAGTCCGCTGACAGGGCGGGACTATGGCTACACCTTC.

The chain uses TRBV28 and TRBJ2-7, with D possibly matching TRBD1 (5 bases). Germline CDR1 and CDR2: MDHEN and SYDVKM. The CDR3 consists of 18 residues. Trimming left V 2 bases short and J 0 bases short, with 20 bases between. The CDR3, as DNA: TGTGCCAGCAGTTTAGGGGCAATGGATAGAAGGAGCTCCTACGAGCAGTACTTC. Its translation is CASSLGAMDRRSSYEQYF.

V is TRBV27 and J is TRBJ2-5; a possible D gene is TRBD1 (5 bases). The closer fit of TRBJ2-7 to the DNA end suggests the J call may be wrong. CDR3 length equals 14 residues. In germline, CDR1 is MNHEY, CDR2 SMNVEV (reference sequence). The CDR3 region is CASSPAQGLREQYF. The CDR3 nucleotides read TGTGCCAGCAGTCCAGCGCAGGGTCTCCGCGAGCAGTACTTC.

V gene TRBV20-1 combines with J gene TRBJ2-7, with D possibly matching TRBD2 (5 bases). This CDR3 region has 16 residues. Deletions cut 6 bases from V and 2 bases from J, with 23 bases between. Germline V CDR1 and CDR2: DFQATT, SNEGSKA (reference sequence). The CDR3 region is CSAKAGGGLGTYEQYF. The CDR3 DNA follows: TGCAGTGCCAAAGCCGGAGGCGGTTTGGGGACCTACGAGCAGTACTTC.